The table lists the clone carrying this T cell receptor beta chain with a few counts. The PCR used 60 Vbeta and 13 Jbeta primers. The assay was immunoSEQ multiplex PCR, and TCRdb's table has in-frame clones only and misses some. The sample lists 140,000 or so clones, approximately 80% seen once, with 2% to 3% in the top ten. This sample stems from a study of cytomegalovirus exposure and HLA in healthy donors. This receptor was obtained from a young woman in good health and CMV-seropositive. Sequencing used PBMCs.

CDR3 DNA: TGTGCCAGTAGACAACCTGGGACAGCGGACACAAAGGGGGACATGGAGCAGTTCTTC. Protein: CASRQPGTADTKGDMEQFF. The chain combines TRBV19 with TRBJ2-1; 7 bases line up with TRBD1. This CDR3 has 19 residues. Germline trimming cut 6 bases from V and 10 bases from J; bases unmatched to any gene: 27. Per germline, CDR1 LNHDA and CDR2 SQIVND (reference sequence).